The 19 T cell receptor beta chains below all came from one sample that was sequenced in a study of OX40 agonist ivuxolimab in advanced cancers. Measured with immunoSEQ multiplex PCR; TCRdb has only the in-frame clones, and not every one. The data show roughly 80,000 clones, with around four fifths seen just once and over 5% held by the top ten. The sequences come from CD4+ or CD8+ T cells sorted from blood, collected in a trial of the OX40 agonist ivuxolimab. The receptors here all came from an adult with an advanced solid tumor such as melanoma, head and neck, liver or kidney cancer.

This chain connects TRBV6-1 to TRBJ1-5; D gene ambiguous. This CDR3 has 14 amino acids. The V and J ends lost 3 bases and 5 bases respectively, with 11 bases between them. Germline values: CDR1 MNHNS, CDR2 SASEGT. The CDR3, as DNA: TGTGCCAGCAGTGATGGTGGTAATTATCAGCCCCAGCATTTT. Protein sequence: CASSDGGNYQPQHF.

The V and J genes are TRBV4-1 and TRBJ1-3; maybe TRBD1 (6 bases). The CDR3 totals 15 residues. V was clipped by 2 bases and J by 5 bases, with 13 bases between them. Germline values: CDR1 MGHRA, CDR2 YSYEKL. CDR3 nucleotides: TGCGCCAGCAGCCAACTATCGGGACACCGAAACACCATATATTTT. Translation gives CASSQLSGHRNTIYF.

The chain joins TRBV7-9 to TRBJ1-4, with a weak D call TRBD1 (6 bases). V shed 1 base and J shed 7 bases, with 10 bases lying between them. The CDR3 length is 14 residues. Germline CDR1 and CDR2: SEHNR and FQNEAQ (reference sequence). CDR3 DNA sequence: TGTGCCAGCAGCTTAGGGAACAGGGCTGAAAAACTGTTTTTT. Encoded protein: CASSLGNRAEKLFF.

The chain joins TRBV19 to TRBJ2-1; 9 bases agree with TRBD2. With V trimmed by 8 bases and J by 5 bases, 10 bases remained unmatched. Germline CDR1 and CDR2: LNHDA and SQIVND (reference sequence). This CDR3 comprises 15 residues. The CDR3 nucleotides read TGTGCCAGTTATGAGGGCGGGAGGGCCGACAATGAGCAGTTCTTC. Residues: CASYEGGRADNEQFF.

The genes are TRBV29-1 and TRBJ2-3; unclear D gene. V gave up 5 bases and J gave up 2 bases, with 11 bases separating them. This CDR3 region has 13 residues. Germline V CDR1 and CDR2: SQVTM, ANQGSEA. The CDR3 loop reads CSVTPLLTDTQYF. CDR3 nucleotides: TGCAGCGTTACCCCCCTACTCACAGATACGCAGTATTTT.

In this sample, this clone turned up a few times. In the same sample, other DNA sequences code for this CDR3. The chain recombines TRBV28 with TRBJ1-1; possibly TRBD1 for D (5 bases). V dropped 1 base and J dropped 2 bases, with 8 bases sitting between them. Germline CDR1 MDHEN, CDR2 SYDVKM. This CDR3 contains 14 residues. The CDR3 DNA reads as TGTGCCAGCAGTTTATCCGGGGGTAACACTGAAGCTTTCTTT. This codes for CASSLSGGNTEAFF. The complete variable domain, with remaining parts taken from reference TRBV28 and TRBJ1-1, reads DVKVTQSSRYLVKRTGEKVFLECVQDMDHENMFWYRQDPGLGLRLIYFSYDVKMKEKGDIPEGYSVSREKKERFSLILESASTNQTSMYLCASSLSGGNTEAFFGQGTRLTVV.

V gene TRBV25-1 combines with J gene TRBJ2-2; tentatively, D is TRBD2 (6 bases). V gave up 3 bases and J gave up 1 base, with 12 bases separating them. The CDR3 has 16 amino acids. Germline V CDR1 and CDR2: MGHDK, SYGVNS. This chain's CDR3 is CASSEGLEGNTGELFF. CDR3 nucleotides: TGTGCCAGCAGTGAGGGGCTGGAGGGGAACACCGGGGAGCTGTTTTTT.

The gene calls are TRBV9 and TRBJ1-4, with D unclear. Trimming shortened V by 1 base and J by 7 bases, and 5 bases separated the two germline ends. Germline V lookup: CDR1 SGDLS, CDR2 YYNGEE. This CDR3 has 12 residues. The CDR3 nucleotides read TGTGCCAGCAGCGTAATGGGTGAAAAACTGTTTTTT. This gives the protein CASSVMGEKLFF.

The CDR3 protein is CASSVGVDQPQHF. CDR3 bases: TGTGCCAGCAGCGTGGGGGTGGATCAGCCCCAGCATTTT. The chain is built from TRBV7-2 and TRBJ1-5; possible D gene TRBD1, 5 bases. Between the trimmed V and J ends, which lost 5 bases and 5 bases, there was a span of 10 bases. Germline V gene data show CDR1 as SGHTA and CDR2 as FQGNSA. The CDR3 has 13 residues.

The rearrangement joins TRBV18 to TRBJ1-3, with D possibly matching TRBD1 (5 bases). V lost 4 bases, J lost 5 bases, and 18 bases lay in between. The CDR3 totals 16 residues. The germline CDR1 and CDR2 sequences are KGHSH and LQKENI. CDR3 DNA: TGTGCCAGCTCACTAACCTCCCAGACAGCCAGAAACACCATATATTTT. As protein: CASSLTSQTARNTIYF.

The V call is TRBV7-2, the J call TRBJ2-5; possibly TRBD1 or TRBD2 for D (6 bases each). Trimming removed 2 bases from V and 2 bases from J, with 12 bases in between. The germline CDR1 and CDR2 sequences are SGHTA and FQGNSA. The CDR3 totals 15 residues. The CDR3 spells CASSLLRGPQETQYF. The CDR3 nucleotides read TGTGCCAGCAGCTTACTACGGGGGCCTCAAGAGACCCAGTACTTC.

J is TRBJ2-2 and V is TRBV7-9; no clear D gene. The CDR3 length is 15 residues. Germline V gene lookup returns CDR1 SEHNR and CDR2 FQNEAQ (reference sequence). The ends were cut back, 8 bases at V and 0 bases at J, with 13 bases in the middle. CDR3 in DNA: TGTGCCAGCCCCCCCAGGCAGGCGAACACCGGGGAGCTGTTTTTT. Translating gives CASPPRQANTGELFF.

This clone occurred once. This chain links TRBV19 with TRBJ2-6; D is unclear. The CDR3 spans 15 residues. CDR1 and CDR2 (germline): LNHDA, SQIVND (reference sequence). V lost 7 bases and J lost 0, with 10 bases in between. The CDR3 loop is CASTHAVSGANVLTF. CDR3 DNA sequence: TGTGCCAGTACCCATGCAGTCTCTGGGGCCAACGTCCTGACTTTC. The full variable domain, with the rest looked up from reference TRBV19 and TRBJ2-6, is DGGITQSPKYLFRKEGQNVTLSCEQNLNHDAMYWYRQDPGQGLRLIYYSQIVNDFQKGDIAEGYSVSREKKESFPLTVTSAQKNPTAFYLCASTHAVSGANVLTFGAGSRLTVL.

The V call is TRBV7-2, the J call TRBJ2-7, with 7 positions matching TRBD2. Looked up from germline, CDR1 is SGHTA and CDR2 is FQGNSA. With V trimmed by 5 bases and J by 5 bases, 12 bases remained unmatched. The CDR3 totals 15 residues. CDR3 loop: CASSPQPGGWNEQYF. CDR3 DNA: TGTGCCAGCAGCCCACAACCGGGGGGATGGAACGAGCAGTACTTC.

The chain employs TRBV6-5 and TRBJ2-7, with TRBD1 identical over 7 bases. The CDR3 length is 12 residues. Germline V CDR1 and CDR2: MNHEY, SVGAGI. With 7 bases clipped from V and 3 bases from J, the junction kept 3 bases outside the gene matches. CDR3 sequence: CASTRTGYEQYF. The CDR3 DNA reads TGTGCCAGCACCCGGACAGGCTACGAGCAGTACTTC.

The V call is TRBV6-1, the J call TRBJ2-7, with TRBD1 matching 9 bases. CDR1 and CDR2 from the germline V gene are MNHNS and SASEGT. The CDR3 is made up of 15 amino acids. Trimming cost V 6 bases and J 2 bases; bases outside gene matches: 8. CDR3 coding DNA: TGTGCCAGCAGAGCCGGGACAGGGTCCCCCTACGAGCAGTACTTC. Encoded protein: CASRAGTGSPYEQYF.

The chain carries TRBV9 and TRBJ2-1; D uncertain. Trimming removed 4 bases from V and 9 bases from J, with 17 bases in between. CDR3 length: 14 amino acids. The germline V gene encodes CDR1 SGDLS and CDR2 YYNGEE. CDR3 amino acids: CASSPRPNLGEQFF. CDR3 sequence (DNA): TGTGCCAGCAGCCCCCGCCCCAATCTGGGTGAGCAGTTCTTC.

J is TRBJ2-2 and V is TRBV18; D is uncertain. The CDR3 is 14 amino acids. Germline V lookup: CDR1 KGHSH, CDR2 LQKENI. V was clipped by 6 bases and J by 4 bases, with 12 bases between them. The CDR3 loop is CASSEGRSTGELFF. The CDR3 DNA sequence: TGTGCCAGCTCTGAAGGGCGGTCCACCGGGGAGCTGTTTTTT.

The V gene is TRBV7-9, the J gene TRBJ1-2, with a weak D call TRBD1 (6 bases). CDR1 is SEHNR and CDR2 is FQNEAQ in the germline V gene (reference sequence). Deletions cut 5 bases from V and 0 bases from J, with 16 bases between. There are 16 residues in the CDR3. The CDR3 DNA sequence: TGTGCCAGCAGCCATGCCGGGGAGGGGGCTAACTATGGCTACACCTTC. This translates into CASSHAGEGANYGYTF.